This T cell receptor (beta chain) was identified during a study of blood T cell repertoires in COVID-19. Study summary: From the United States, Italy and Spain came samples of acute and convalescent COVID-19. Nucleic acid was either cDNA or gDNA, and it came from T cells, B-cell-depleted T cells, or PBMCs.

Germline V CDR1 and CDR2: MNHEY, SMNVEV (reference sequence). Trimming shortened V by 0 bases and J by 1 base, and 18 bases separated the two germline ends. CDR3 length: 18 residues. In the authors' workflow: It was from reference gene primer amplification that nucleated cell counts were estimated. Only in-frame clones appear in the TCRdb table, and some are missing; sequencing was by immunoSEQ multiplex PCR. That table gives V, J and clone size, and the DNA gave D and trimming. The sample consists of about 210,000 clones, around nine tenths of them appearing once. This TCR came from a man in his sixties with acute or convalescent COVID-19. V gene TRBV27 combines with J gene TRBJ1-2; D ambiguous. The sample taken for sequencing was peripheral blood. The CDR3 loop is CASSLSGIGGGINYGYTF. DNA for the CDR3: TGTGCCAGCAGTTTATCGGGAATTGGTGGAGGCATTAACTATGGCTACACCTTC.